This TCR beta chain emerged from a study of control samples from healthy donors and cancer patients. Measured with immunoSEQ multiplex PCR; TCRdb has only the in-frame clones, and not every one. The sample contains about 25,000 clones, 70% to 90% of which appear only once. The CDR3 length is 16 residues. Germline V gene sequence: CDR1 SGHTA, CDR2 FQGNSA. Trimming took off 5 bases at V and 2 bases at J, with 18 bases between the two ends. The TCR was taken from a woman aged 55-69 years with head and neck cancer. V is TRBV7-2 and J is TRBJ1-1; no definite D call. The sample was PBMCs. The CDR3 DNA is TGTGCCAGCAGCCAGGCGTGGGGAACTCTAAACACTGAAGCTTTCTTT. Its translation is CASSQAWGTLNTEAFF.